These T cell receptor beta chains were read from a single sample in a study of blood T cell repertoires in COVID-19. Assay used: immunoSEQ multiplex PCR; TCRdb lists only in-frame clones, some missing. The sample holds hundreds of thousands of clones, more than 75% seen once. The sequenced sample was PBMCs or T cells enriched from blood (not recorded which). All receptors derive from a woman aged 45 to 65 who had recovered from COVID-19. Both conserved end residues are part of each CDR3. A D gene is named only where the DNA matches it firmly. Not every row has a clone size; where given, it reads once, few, many or a size class.

j_call,clone_size,v_call,d_call,cdr3_nt,cdr3_aa
TRBJ1-5,.,TRBV5-6,TRBD1,TGTGCCAGCAGCTTGTTGGGACAGGGGAATCAGCCCCAGCATTTT,CASSLLGQGNQPQHF
TRBJ1-5,few,TRBV5-1,.,TGCGCCAGCAGCTTGGGGGGCGCGGATCAGCCCCAGCATTTT,CASSLGGADQPQHF
TRBJ2-5,.,TRBV7-2,TRBD2,TGTGCCAGCAGCCGCTGGCGGGGGGTCCAAGAGACCCAGTACTTC,CASSRWRGVQETQYF
TRBJ2-7,.,TRBV6-1,TRBD2,TGTGCCAGCAGTGAAAGGACTAGCGGGGGGAGCTCCTACGAGCAGTACTTC,CASSERTSGGSSYEQYF
TRBJ1-2,.,TRBV5-6,TRBD1,TGTGCCAGCAGCTATCGGACAGGGCGAACTAACTATGGCTACACCTTC,CASSYRTGRTNYGYTF
TRBJ2-4,.,TRBV30,TRBD2,TGTGCCTGGAGTCGGGGACTAGCGGGAAACTTACAGTACTTC,CAWSRGLAGNLQYF
TRBJ2-1,once,TRBV24-1,TRBD1,TGTGCCACCAGTGAGTCTAGGGACAGCTCCTACAATGAGCAGTTCTTC,CATSESRDSSYNEQFF
TRBJ2-1,.,TRBV5-8,TRBD2,TGTGCCAGCAACTATATCCTTGGACTAGCGGAGAGCTCCTACAATGAGCAGTTCTTC,CASNYILGLAESSYNEQFF
TRBJ2-7,.,TRBV6-1,TRBD2,TGTGCCAGCAGTGAAGGACCGGGACTAGCGGTCGAGCAGTACTTC,CASSEGPGLAVEQYF
TRBJ1-5,.,TRBV21-1,.,TGTGCCAGCAGCAAAGTCCGGGACAGGGGGCTTCGCGGGAGCAATCAGCCCCAGCATTTT,CASSKVRDRGLRGSNQPQHF
TRBJ2-2,.,TRBV24-1,.,TGTGCCACCAGTGCCCTATCCGGGGAGCTGTTTTTT,CATSALSGELFF
TRBJ2-6,once,TRBV25-1,.,TGTGCCAGCAGTGGCCCTCCTTCGGGCTCTGGGGCCAACGTCCTGACTTTC,CASSGPPSGSGANVLTF
TRBJ2-6,.,TRBV2,.,TGTGCCAGCAGTGTTTCCTCTGGGGCCAACGTCCTGACCTTC,CASSVSSGANVLTF
TRBJ1-1,.,TRBV6-6,.,TGTGCCAGCAGTTACGCCCGGGGGGTTGGAACTGAAGCTTTCTTT,CASSYARGVGTEAFF
TRBJ1-2,few,TRBV7-2,TRBD1,TGTGCCAGCAGCTTGTTTGGGACAGGGTCCTATGGCTACACCTTC,CASSLFGTGSYGYTF
TRBJ1-2,.,TRBV6-2/TRBV6-3,.,TGTGCCAGCAGCGCTGGACAGCCCGATGGCTACACCTTC,CASSAGQPDGYTF